This TCR beta chain was identified during a study of cytomegalovirus exposure and HLA in healthy donors. With regard to this clone: Its antigen is not identified.

PCR employed 60 Vbeta and 13 Jbeta primers. The data were produced by immunoSEQ multiplex PCR, yet TCRdb's version contains in-frame clones alone and is incomplete. Altogether nearly 70,000 clones are present, roughly 71% being singletons, with the ten largest covering 8.5% to 14%. Study-wide results and limits: Later genetic work tied a missense DCLRE1C variant to beta-chain V and J trimming.

CDR3 length equals 15 residues. Germline V gene data show CDR1 as GTSNPN and CDR2 as SVGIG (reference sequence). V was clipped by 2 bases and J by 10 bases; unmatched bases: 15. The chain has TRBV30 and TRBJ1-1, with 8 bases fitting TRBD1. The sequenced sample was PBMCs. The TCR comes from a woman aged 55-70 years in good health and CMV-seropositive. The CDR3: CAWSPTRGPVSGAFF. The CDR3 nucleotides read TGTGCCTGGAGTCCCACCAGGGGGCCTGTGAGTGGAGCTTTCTTT.